This T cell receptor (beta chain) originates from a study of T cell repertoires in cytomegalovirus infection. TCRdb re-called the reads with MiXCR, one entry per CDR3 protein. Of hundreds of thousands of distinct CDR3 sequences listed, about a third are singletons. The CDR3 runs to 12 residues. Trimming pared 2 bases from V and 8 bases from J, leaving 7 bases between. Germline V lookup: CDR1 SGHTA, CDR2 FQGTGA. The receptor comes from a human donor in good health (CMV status not recorded). Some clones in this sample may be carry-over from other donors' samples. Sample: PBMCs. This chain uses TRBV7-3 with TRBJ2-1, with D perhaps TRBD1 or TRBD2 (5 bases each). The CDR3 DNA sequence: TGTGCCAGCAGCTTACCGGGGCATGAGCAGTTCTTC. This encodes CASSLPGHEQFF.